The 27 T cell receptor beta chains below were found in one sample sequenced in a study of blood T cell repertoires in COVID-19. TCRdb's copy holds only in-frame clones and misses some; the assay was immunoSEQ multiplex PCR. The sample lists roughly 240,000 clones, roughly 85% occurring once. Material for sequencing was peripheral blood. Receptor source: a man aged 60-69 years who had recovered from COVID-19.

The chain carries TRBV23-1 and TRBJ1-4; D is ambiguous. TRBV23-1 is classed as an ORF, of uncertain function. The V end was cut by 3 bases, the J end by 0 bases, with 11 bases between. The CDR3 spans 16 residues. This CDR3 reads CASSHHRISTNEKLFF. The DNA of the CDR3 is TGCGCCAGCAGTCACCACAGAATTTCAACTAATGAAAAACTGTTTTTT.

The chain recombines TRBV4-1 with TRBJ2-2; D is possibly TRBD1 (7 bases). The CDR3 is 16 residues long. In germline, CDR1 is MGHRA, CDR2 YSYEKL. Between the trimmed V and J ends, which lost 3 bases and 2 bases, there was a span of 13 bases. CDR3 coding DNA: TGCGCCAGCAGCCAGGAGACAGGGACTAACACCGGGGAGCTGTTTTTT. Amino acid sequence: CASSQETGTNTGELFF.

The chain recombines TRBV18 with TRBJ1-1; D is unclear. The CDR3 is 13 amino acids. Germline CDR1 and CDR2: KGHSH and LQKENI. Trimming removed 6 bases from V and 1 base from J, with 9 bases in between. CDR3: CASSASENTEAFF. CDR3 DNA: TGTGCCAGCTCGGCCTCCGAGAACACTGAAGCTTTCTTT.

The V and J genes are TRBV10-3 and TRBJ2-7; D is possibly TRBD2 (6 bases). The CDR3 runs to 15 residues. Trimming removed 6 bases at V and 2 bases at J, with 17 bases between. From germline, CDR1 is ENHRY and CDR2 SYGVKD. The CDR3 DNA sequence: TGTGCCATCAGCCACGATGGGGGGATAACCTACGAGCAGTACTTC. It specifies CAISHDGGITYEQYF.

This chain uses TRBV28 with TRBJ1-6; 10 bases align to TRBD1. Unmatched junction bases numbered 8, after V lost 6 bases and J lost 0 bases. CDR3 size: 18 residues. The germline gives CDR1 MDHEN, CDR2 SYDVKM. The CDR3 DNA follows: TGTGCCAGCAGGTCCGGGACAGGGGCCAGCTCCTATAATTCACCCCTCCACTTT. This encodes CASRSGTGASSYNSPLHF.

The chain uses TRBV6-2 or TRBV6-3 and TRBJ2-3, with D maybe TRBD2 (6 bases). V lost 2 bases, J lost 5 bases, and 20 bases lay in between. Per the germline V gene, CDR1 is MNHEY and CDR2 is SVGEGT. The CDR3 loop spans 17 amino acids. This chain's CDR3 is CASSYGREVRALDTQYF. The CDR3 coding sequence is TGTGCCAGCAGTTACGGCAGGGAGGTCCGGGCCCTAGATACGCAGTATTTT.

The CDR3 nucleotides are TGTGCCAGCAGCCGAACATGGACAGCGACTGAAGCTTTCTTT. Its translation is CASSRTWTATEAFF. This chain joins TRBV7-9 and TRBJ1-1; maybe TRBD1 (6 bases). V gave up 5 bases and J gave up 5 bases, with 15 bases separating them. CDR3 length equals 14 residues. The V gene's germline CDR1 is SEHNR and CDR2 FQNEAQ (reference sequence). The full variable domain, in which reference TRBV7-9 and TRBJ1-1 provide the parts outside the CDR3, is DTGVSQNPRHKITKRGQNVTFRCDPISEHNRLYWYRQTLGQGPEFLTYFQNEAQLEKSRLLSDRFSAERPKGSFSTLEIQRTEQGDSAMYLCASSRTWTATEAFFGQGTRLTVV.

As concerns this clone: This CDR3 is also generated by other DNA sequences in the sample. The rearrangement joins TRBV7-9 to TRBJ2-7, with 7 bases aligning to TRBD1. Trimming at V came to 1 base and at J to 2 bases, leaving 2 bases not matched to a gene. The CDR3 runs 14 residues. CDR1 SEHNR and CDR2 FQNEAQ come from the germline V gene (reference sequence). The CDR3 spells CASSLVQGAYEQYF. CDR3 DNA: TGTGCCAGCAGCTTAGTCCAGGGGGCCTACGAGCAGTACTTC.

The V call is TRBV9, the J call TRBJ1-1; D uncertain. This CDR3 region has 13 residues. Germline V gene sequence: CDR1 SGDLS, CDR2 YYNGEE. V dropped 3 bases and J dropped 4 bases, with 10 bases sitting between them. The chain's CDR3 is CASSAELGTEAFF. CDR3 DNA sequence: TGTGCCAGCAGCGCGGAGCTGGGCACTGAAGCTTTCTTT.

The sample holds one count of this clone. The gene calls are TRBV2 and TRBJ1-3, with D possibly matching TRBD1 (6 bases). This CDR3 has 14 residues. CDR1 and CDR2 from the germline V gene are SNHLY and FYNNEI. Trimming stripped 2 bases from V and 6 bases from J, with 11 bases between. The CDR3 bases are TGTGCCAGCAGTGAACGGGGGGGCACAAACACCATATATTTT. Its translation is CASSERGGTNTIYF.

The CDR3: CASSDAGGSEKLFF. The CDR3 DNA reads as TGTGCCAGCAGTGACGCGGGAGGTAGTGAAAAACTGTTTTTT. V gene TRBV2 combines with J gene TRBJ1-4, with D unresolved. V gave up 3 bases and J gave up 7 bases, with 12 bases separating them. The CDR3 extends over 14 amino acids. Germline loops: CDR1 SNHLY, CDR2 FYNNEI.

The table lists this clone with a few counts. The chain combines TRBV29-1 with TRBJ2-2; TRBD2 matches at 8 bases. Losses at the gene ends were 1 base for V and 5 bases for J; bases not matched to a gene: 6. The germline V gene has CDR1 SQVTM and CDR2 ANQGSEA. The CDR3 loop spans 15 amino acids. CDR3 amino acids: CSVEAGGRSTGELFF. CDR3 DNA: TGCAGCGTTGAAGCGGGAGGGAGGAGTACCGGGGAGCTGTTTTTT.

This chain connects TRBV7-2 to TRBJ2-2; no clear D. This CDR3 is 13 amino acids long. V was shortened by 2 bases and J by 1 base, with 2 bases between the two germline ends. The germline V gene encodes CDR1 SGHTA and CDR2 FQGNSA. The CDR3 DNA reads as TGTGCCAGCAGCTTACGGAACACCGGGGAGCTGTTTTTT. It yields the protein CASSLRNTGELFF.

The CDR3 protein is CASRRVLNTEAFF. CDR3 nucleotides: TGTGCCAGCAGGAGGGTCCTGAACACTGAAGCTTTCTTT. The genes are TRBV28 and TRBJ1-1; D is undetermined. V lost 6 bases to trimming and J lost 0 bases, with 8 bases between them. From germline, CDR1 is MDHEN and CDR2 SYDVKM. The CDR3 covers 13 residues.

The chain has TRBV6-2 or TRBV6-3 and TRBJ2-1; 8 bases match TRBD1. Unmatched junction bases numbered 10, after V lost 0 bases and J lost 6 bases. The germline V gene has CDR1 MNHEY and CDR2 SVGEGT. CDR3 length: 17 amino acids. The CDR3 protein is CASSYSPIGQGGNEQFF. Written as DNA, the CDR3 is TGTGCCAGCAGTTACTCCCCCATCGGACAGGGCGGCAATGAGCAGTTCTTC.

The chain couples TRBV11-2 to TRBJ2-1; TRBD2 matches at 7 bases. The CDR3 contains 15 residues. Trimming at V came to 4 bases and at J to 5 bases, leaving 8 bases not matched to a gene. Germline loops: CDR1 SGHAT, CDR2 FQNNGV. CDR3 in amino acids: CASSSLPGGNNEQFF. The CDR3 DNA reads as TGTGCCAGCAGCTCGTTGCCGGGAGGAAACAATGAGCAGTTCTTC.

With respect to this clone: The conserved final phenylalanine or tryptophan is absent from the CDR3, which likely points to a read error. No DNA is shown, since the ends of the CDR3 on it are uncertain; the CDR3 is the one TCRdb lists. The chain combines TRBV4-2 with TRBJ2-7; the table assigns TRBD1, which was not confirmed against the DNA. The CDR3 sequence runs 13 residues, both termini included. CDR1 is LGHNA and CDR2 is YNFKEQ in the germline V gene. The CDR3 is CASSQLGYRDYAI.

CDR3 in amino acids: CASSYSGQGAREQYF. The CDR3 DNA reads TGTGCCAGCAGTTACTCGGGACAGGGGGCGCGGGAGCAGTACTTC. The chain links TRBV6-5 to TRBJ2-7; TRBD1 aligns across 12 bases. The germline V gene encodes CDR1 MNHEY and CDR2 SVGAGI. The CDR3 runs to 15 residues. The V segment lost 0 bases and the J segment 7 bases; nucleotides outside the gene matches: 4.

For the CDR3, the DNA is TGTGCCATCAGTGAAGGTCTAGCGGGAGGGGAGACCCAGTACTTC. Translation: CAISEGLAGGETQYF. The chain joins TRBV10-3 to TRBJ2-5; 12 nucleotides line up with TRBD2. J lost 5 bases, V lost 3 bases, and 4 bases had no gene match. The CDR3 extends over 15 amino acids. Germline lookup yields CDR1 ENHRY and CDR2 SYGVKD.

This chain uses TRBV15 with TRBJ1-4; maybe TRBD1 (6 bases). Trimming cost V 1 base and J 1 base, with 13 bases left between them. The CDR3 contains 17 residues. Germline V gene data show CDR1 as LNHNV and CDR2 as YYDKDF (reference sequence). The CDR3 nucleotides are TGTGCCACCAGCAGAGTCGGGGGGCAGAGAACTAATGAAAAACTGTTTTTT. Its protein is CATSRVGGQRTNEKLFF.

The rearrangement uses TRBV11-2 and TRBJ2-1; possibly TRBD2 for D (5 bases). Trimming stripped 5 bases from V and 10 bases from J, with 12 bases between. The CDR3 covers 12 residues. CDR1 SGHAT and CDR2 FQNNGV come from the germline V gene. CDR3 loop: CASSHQRGEQFF. CDR3 DNA: TGTGCCAGCAGCCACCAACGGGGAGAGCAGTTCTTC. Based on the CDR3 plus reference TRBV11-2 and TRBJ2-1, the full variable domain is EAGVAQSPRYKIIEKRQSVAFWCNPISGHATLYWYQQILGQGPKLLIQFQNNGVVDDSQLPKDRFSAERLKGVDSTLKIQPAKLEDSAVYLCASSHQRGEQFFGPGTRLTVL.

This clone was seen a few times. The J gene is TRBJ1-5, the V gene TRBV2; TRBD1 might be the D (6 bases). From germline, CDR1 is SNHLY and CDR2 FYNNEI. The CDR3 is 15 amino acids. V was clipped by 2 bases and J by 4 bases, with 12 bases between them. The CDR3 reads CASSESPRGNQPQHF. Here the CDR3 DNA reads TGTGCCAGCAGTGAATCCCCTAGGGGGAATCAGCCCCAGCATTTT.

The table lists this clone with a few counts. The CDR3 region has the DNA TGTGCCAGCAGCTTACACAGGGACCTAAACCCCACAAACACCATATATTTT. Its protein product is CASSLHRDLNPTNTIYF. The V and J genes are TRBV7-2 and TRBJ1-3; a weak D match, TRBD1 (6 bases). V was clipped by 2 bases and J by 6 bases, with 20 bases between them. The CDR3 sequence is 17 residues long. Germline CDR1 is SGHTA and CDR2 is FQGNSA.

This clone was observed many times. The DNA for the CDR3 is TGTGCCAGCAGCGATAGGAGGAGGGGCCGGGGGTTCACTGGCTACACCTTC. Amino acids: CASSDRRRGRGFTGYTF. The V and J genes are TRBV11-2 and TRBJ1-2; D is perhaps TRBD1 (5 bases). Germline lookup yields CDR1 SGHAT and CDR2 FQNNGV. V was clipped by 5 bases and J by 7 bases, with 26 bases between them. This CDR3 is 17 amino acids long. Based on the CDR3 plus reference TRBV11-2 and TRBJ1-2, the full variable domain is EAGVAQSPRYKIIEKRQSVAFWCNPISGHATLYWYQQILGQGPKLLIQFQNNGVVDDSQLPKDRFSAERLKGVDSTLKIQPAKLEDSAVYLCASSDRRRGRGFTGYTFGSGTRLTVV.

The chain recombines TRBV19 with TRBJ1-6; possible D gene TRBD1, 5 bases. This CDR3 is built from 14 residues. CDR1 is LNHDA, CDR2 SQIVND, per germline (reference sequence). With 6 bases removed from V and 5 bases from J, the gap between germline ends came to 11 bases. This CDR3 reads CASSQLRDNSPLHF. As DNA, the CDR3 is TGTGCCAGTAGCCAACTCAGGGATAATTCACCCCTCCACTTT.

This chain uses TRBV6-5 with TRBJ1-3; D is unclear. V lost 0 bases and J 9 bases, leaving 15 bases between the germline ends. Germline V lookup: CDR1 MNHEY, CDR2 SVGAGI. This CDR3 region has 15 residues. CDR3 bases: TGTGCCAGCAGTTACTCTGCCGGATTCGAGGGCACCATATATTTT. Translated: CASSYSAGFEGTIYF.

The chain uses TRBV10-2 and TRBJ2-2, with a possible D match to TRBD1 (8 bases). V was clipped by 6 bases and J by 7 bases, with 18 bases between them. In germline, CDR1 is WSHSY, CDR2 SAAADI. The CDR3 is 15 residues long. This CDR3 reads CASRGGTGEYGELFF. CDR3 nucleotides: TGCGCCAGCAGGGGGGGGACAGGAGAATACGGGGAGCTGTTTTTT.